This TCR beta chain was profiled in a study of shared clonotypes between healthy human individuals. Study-level background: A couple of women and a few men aged 18 to 49 served as donors. Notes on the study in general: Represented diversity (both genetic and exposure-history) was limited by the small number of donors. The authors expected sequencing depth to affect clonotype sharing among donors.

This CDR3 has 13 amino acids. Germline CDR1 reads SGHVS; CDR2 reads FNYEAQ. Trimming took off 4 bases at V and 2 bases at J, with 7 bases between the two ends. The protocol was immunoSEQ multiplex PCR, while the TCRdb copy is restricted to in-frame clones and leaves out a portion. This sample has around 600,000 clones, with around 96% found just once. Naive CD8 cells comprised CD45RO-negative, CCR7-positively selected cells, excluding terminally differentiated effector memory CD45RA+ cells. This clone occurred once. No antigen is known for it. The same CDR3 arises from other DNA sequences in this sample as well.

The origin of this receptor is a woman younger than 45 in good health. Source material: naive CD8+ T cells sorted from blood. J is TRBJ2-3 and V is TRBV7-6, with no clear D. The DNA of the CDR3 is TGTGCCAGCAGCTCAACCTCCACAGATACGCAGTATTTT. Protein sequence: CASSSTSTDTQYF.